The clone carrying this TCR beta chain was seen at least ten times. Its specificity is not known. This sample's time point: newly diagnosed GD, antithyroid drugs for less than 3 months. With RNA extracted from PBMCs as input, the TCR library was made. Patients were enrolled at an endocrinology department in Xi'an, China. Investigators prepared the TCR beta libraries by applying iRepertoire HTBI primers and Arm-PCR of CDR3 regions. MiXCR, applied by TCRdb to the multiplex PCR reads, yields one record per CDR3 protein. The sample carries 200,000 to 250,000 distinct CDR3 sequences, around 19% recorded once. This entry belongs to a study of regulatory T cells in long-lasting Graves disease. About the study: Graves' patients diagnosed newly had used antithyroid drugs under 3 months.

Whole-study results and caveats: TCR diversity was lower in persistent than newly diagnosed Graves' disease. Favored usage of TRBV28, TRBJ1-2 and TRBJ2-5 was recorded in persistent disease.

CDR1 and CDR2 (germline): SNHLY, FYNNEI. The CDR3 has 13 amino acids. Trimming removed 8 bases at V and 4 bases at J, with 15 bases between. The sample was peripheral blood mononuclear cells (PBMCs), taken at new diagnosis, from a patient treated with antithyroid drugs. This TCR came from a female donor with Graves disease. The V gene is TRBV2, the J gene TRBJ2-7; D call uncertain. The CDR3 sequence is CASEIVRKYEQYF. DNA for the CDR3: TGTGCCAGCGAGATCGTAAGGAAGTACGAGCAGTACTTC.